This T cell receptor beta chain was captured by sequencing in a study of CD8 T cells in Susac syndrome. With V trimmed by 2 bases and J by 8 bases, 10 bases remained unmatched. CDR3 size: 17 residues. Germline assignment: CDR1 SGHTA and CDR2 FQGNSA. It was with random hexamers that about 0.45 to 1 ug RNA was reverse transcribed. TCRdb fed the immunoSEQ multiplex PCR reads into MiXCR, producing one record per CDR3 protein. The sample holds 150,000 to 200,000 distinct CDR3 sequences; over 90% are singletons and the top ten take approximately 0.16%. Sequencing was performed on CD8+ T cells from PBMCs. This clonotype was sampled from a human donor with Susac syndrome. The V call is TRBV7-2, the J call TRBJ2-4, with TRBD2 identical over 12 bases. Here the CDR3 reads CASSLTLTSGSSDIQYF. Here the CDR3 DNA reads TGTGCCAGCAGCTTAACGTTGACTAGCGGGAGTTCGGACATTCAGTACTTC. Using reference TRBV7-2 and TRBJ2-4 for the parts outside the CDR3, the full variable domain is GAGVSQSPSNKVTEKGKDVELRCDPISGHTALYWYRQSLGQGLEFLIYFQGNSAPDKSGLPSDRFSAERTGGSVSTLTIQRTQQEDSAVYLCASSLTLTSGSSDIQYFGAGTRLSVL.